These 25 T cell receptor beta chains were all obtained from the same sample, sequenced in a study of blood T cell repertoires in COVID-19 (dated by TCRdb to about 2020). Libraries were made using the immunoSEQ multiplex PCR assay. TCRdb retrieved this table from immuneACCESS and kept in-frame rearrangements only. Not all clones are present; in checked studies, unresolved V genes account for under half, and no reason is known for the remainder. This sample gives 170,000 or so clones in total; approximately 83% of them show up just once. Of the sample, more than 7.5% falls within the top ten clones. Material: peripheral blood. These TCRs come from a man aged 45-60 years with active or convalescent COVID-19.

This CDR3 reads CASSESSNTEAFF. CDR3 DNA sequence: TGCGCCAGCAGTGAGTCCTCGAACACTGAAGCTTTCTTT. V is TRBV10-2 and J is TRBJ1-1; no reliable D call. V was trimmed by 0 bases and J by 1 base, leaving 3 bases between them. CDR3 length: 13 amino acids. Germline V lookup: CDR1 WSHSY, CDR2 SAAADI.

The CDR3 bases are TGCGCCAGCAGCCAAGATGGGGGAGGCCTACACTATGGCTACACCTTC. Amino acid sequence: CASSQDGGGLHYGYTF. The chain is built from TRBV4-1 and TRBJ1-2; a possible D gene is TRBD1 (5 bases). Between the trimmed V and J ends, which lost 0 bases and 3 bases, there was a span of 14 bases. CDR1 and CDR2 from the germline V gene are MGHRA and YSYEKL. The CDR3 sequence is 16 residues long.

J is TRBJ2-2 and V is TRBV23-1; 11 positions match TRBD1. TRBV23-1 is reported as an ORF; its role is uncertain. This CDR3 region has 20 residues. J was trimmed by 0 bases and V by 0 bases; bases with no gene match: 9. This CDR3 is CASSQSVGDRGITNTGELFF. The CDR3, as DNA: TGCGCCAGCAGTCAATCGGTTGGGGACAGGGGGATTACGAACACCGGGGAGCTGTTTTTT.

This clone came up a few times. V is TRBV28 and J is TRBJ2-2; D perhaps matches TRBD1 (7 bases). Trimming stripped 8 bases from V and 4 bases from J, with 20 bases between. This CDR3 contains 16 residues. CDR1 and CDR2 from the germline V gene are MDHEN and SYDVKM. CDR3 protein: CASQRVDRRVTGELFF. CDR3 in DNA: TGTGCCAGCCAACGTGTGGACAGGAGGGTCACCGGGGAGCTGTTTTTT.

V gene TRBV6-5 combines with J gene TRBJ1-4, with 8 bases fitting TRBD1. CDR1 and CDR2 from the germline V gene are MNHEY and SVGAGI. CDR3 length equals 14 residues. Unmatched junction bases numbered 7, after V lost 6 bases and J lost 7 bases. CDR3 sequence: CASRRQGNSEKLFF. The CDR3 DNA reads TGTGCCAGCAGAAGACAGGGGAACAGTGAAAAACTGTTTTTT.

The rearrangement uses TRBV6-1 and TRBJ1-4; TRBD1 is a possible D gene (5 bases). The CDR3 is 16 amino acids. From germline, CDR1 is MNHNS and CDR2 SASEGT. The V end was cut by 2 bases, the J end by 3 bases, with 13 bases between. CDR3 in DNA: TGTGCCAGCAGTGAACCTACAGGCGATTCTAATGAAAAACTGTTTTTT. Amino acids: CASSEPTGDSNEKLFF.

The table lists this clone with a count of one. The chain is built from TRBV30 and TRBJ2-7, with 7 bases fitting TRBD1. The J segment lost 2 bases and the V segment lost 2 bases, leaving 12 bases of the junction unmatched. There are 16 residues in the CDR3. Per germline, CDR1 GTSNPN and CDR2 SVGIG (reference sequence). As DNA, the CDR3 is TGTGCCTGGAGTAGGCCGGGACAGCAAAATACCTACGAGCAGTACTTC. Protein product: CAWSRPGQQNTYEQYF.

CDR3 bases: TGTGCCAGTAGAGGGGGGGGTATGGCGATGAACACTGAAGCTTTCTTT. Encoded protein: CASRGGGMAMNTEAFF. The gene calls are TRBV19 and TRBJ1-1; a weak D match, TRBD1 (6 bases). CDR1 LNHDA and CDR2 SQIVND come from the germline V gene (reference sequence). This CDR3 has 16 residues. The V end was cut by 6 bases, the J end by 0 bases, with 17 bases between.

The chain has TRBV29-1 and TRBJ1-1; tentatively, D is TRBD1 (5 bases). The length of the CDR3 is 12 residues. Trimming pared 5 bases from V and 5 bases from J, leaving 12 bases between. The germline gives CDR1 SQVTM, CDR2 ANQGSEA. This chain's CDR3 is CSVLTGGTEAFF. CDR3 coding DNA: TGCAGCGTTCTAACAGGAGGGACTGAAGCTTTCTTT.

The chain recombines TRBV25-1 with TRBJ2-7; 7 positions agree with TRBD2. There are 11 residues in the CDR3. Germline V gives CDR1 MGHDK, CDR2 SYGVNS. The ends lost 3 bases at V and 10 bases at J; junction bases unmatched: 3. CDR3 nucleotides: TGTGCCAGCAGTGAGGGGGGGAAACAGTACTTC. Protein sequence: CASSEGGKQYF.

In its sample, this clone was seen once. The genes are TRBV3-1 (or the pseudogene TRBV3-2) and TRBJ2-6, with TRBD2 matching 8 bases. J gave up 4 bases and V 6 bases, and 14 bases lay outside the gene matches. Germline V gene sequence: CDR1 LGHDT, CDR2 YNNKEL (reference sequence). CDR3 length equals 18 residues. This chain's CDR3 is CASSSWVAGGPGANVLTF. For the CDR3, the DNA is TGTGCCAGCAGTTCCTGGGTGGCGGGAGGACCCGGGGCCAACGTCCTGACTTTC.

This clone was found a few times. V and J are TRBV7-2 and TRBJ2-1; D not resolved. Germline CDR1 reads SGHTA; CDR2 reads FQGNSA. Trimming took 6 bases from V and 0 from J, leaving 12 bases between them. The CDR3 has 15 residues. CDR3 amino acids: CASSSRLGSYNEQFF. Written as DNA, the CDR3 is TGTGCCAGCAGTTCCCGGCTAGGCTCCTACAATGAGCAGTTCTTC.

V usage is TRBV28 and J usage is TRBJ2-5; 8 nucleotides agree with TRBD1. After removal of 5 bases from V and 3 bases from J, the junction contained 8 bases not matched to a gene. Germline V gene data show CDR1 as MDHEN and CDR2 as SYDVKM. The CDR3 is 15 residues long. CDR3 coding DNA: TGTGCCAGCAGTGGGCGGGACAGGCAAAAAGAGACCCAGTACTTC. It specifies CASSGRDRQKETQYF.

This clone was detected only once. The V call is TRBV10-3, the J call TRBJ2-7; the match to TRBD1 covers 8 bases. V was clipped by 6 bases and J by 3 bases; unmatched bases: 4. This CDR3 has 13 amino acids. CDR1 is ENHRY, CDR2 SYGVKD, per germline. The CDR3 sequence is CAIRGTGGYEQYF. The CDR3 bases are TGTGCCATCAGGGGAACAGGGGGCTACGAGCAGTACTTC.

The chain recombines TRBV6-1 with TRBJ2-7; D perhaps matches TRBD1 (5 bases). Trimming took off 1 base at V and 6 bases at J, with 16 bases between the two ends. The CDR3 runs to 15 residues. Germline assignment: CDR1 MNHNS and CDR2 SASEGT. CDR3 residues: CASSEVKGLLSEQYF. The CDR3, as DNA: TGTGCCAGCAGTGAAGTAAAGGGGTTGTTATCCGAGCAGTACTTC.

The CDR3 DNA follows: TGTGCCAGCAGCTCACAGGCCCCGCCGGCGGATGGCTACACCTTC. Translation: CASSSQAPPADGYTF. This rearrangement joins TRBV2 to TRBJ1-2, with D tentatively TRBD1 (5 bases). Germline V gene lookup returns CDR1 SNHLY and CDR2 FYNNEI. The CDR3 contains 15 residues. Trimming cost V 6 bases and J 6 bases, with 20 bases left between them.

This sequence joins TRBV6-2 or TRBV6-3 and TRBJ1-5; no clear D. CDR1 is MNHEY, CDR2 SVGEGT, per germline. The CDR3 covers 15 residues. The ends were cut back, 3 bases at V and 3 bases at J, with 12 bases in the middle. CDR3 sequence: CASSYGSGANQPQHF. CDR3 DNA sequence: TGTGCCAGCAGTTATGGTAGCGGCGCCAATCAGCCCCAGCATTTT.

The rearrangement links TRBV11-2 to TRBJ2-7; the match to TRBD1 covers 9 bases. The CDR3 runs to 19 residues. Germline loops: CDR1 SGHAT, CDR2 FQNNGV. Losses at the gene ends were 6 bases for V and 2 bases for J; bases not matched to a gene: 20. CDR3 sequence (DNA): TGTGCCAGCAGTTTCCCTGTGGGACAGGGAAGCGGGTCCCCCTACGAGCAGTACTTC. This codes for CASSFPVGQGSGSPYEQYF.

The V call is TRBV6-5, the J call TRBJ2-1, with TRBD2 as a possible D gene (5 bases). Germline V lookup: CDR1 MNHEY, CDR2 SVGAGI. The CDR3 runs 13 residues. The ends were cut back, 5 bases at V and 7 bases at J, with 12 bases in the middle. CDR3 sequence: CASSPSGLNEQFF. The CDR3 bases are TGTGCCAGCAGTCCCTCGGGATTAAATGAGCAGTTCTTC.

The chain has TRBV13 and TRBJ2-1, with 10 bases lining up with TRBD1. Trimming cost V 4 bases and J 3 bases; bases outside gene matches: 9. CDR3 length: 17 residues. Germline V lookup: CDR1 PRHDT, CDR2 FYEKMQ (reference sequence). The CDR3 coding sequence is TGTGCCAGCAGCTCTGGTTTTAGGACAGGGGGCTACAATGAGCAGTTCTTC. Translated: CASSSGFRTGGYNEQFF.

This clone was observed a single time. The V and J genes are TRBV11-2 and TRBJ2-1; 10 nucleotides line up with TRBD1. Germline V lookup: CDR1 SGHAT, CDR2 FQNNGV. This CDR3 has 14 residues. V was pared by 5 bases and J by 6 bases, with 4 bases of the junction left unmatched. The chain's CDR3 is CASSRQGAPNEQFF. The CDR3 nucleotides read TGTGCCAGCAGCCGACAGGGGGCGCCCAATGAGCAGTTCTTC.

The chain combines TRBV5-5 with TRBJ1-6, with no clear D. CDR1 SGHKS and CDR2 YYEKEE come from the germline V gene (reference sequence). The CDR3 spans 15 residues. V gave up 0 bases and J gave up 5 bases, with 9 bases separating them. CDR3 region: CASSLATENNSPLHF. The CDR3 DNA reads as TGTGCCAGCAGCTTGGCCACCGAGAATAATTCACCCCTCCACTTT.

This chain connects TRBV6-1 to TRBJ1-3, with a tentative D call TRBD1 (5 bases). Per the germline V gene, CDR1 is MNHNS and CDR2 is SASEGT. The V and J ends lost 3 bases and 2 bases respectively, with 11 bases between them. This CDR3 is 15 amino acids long. DNA of the CDR3: TGTGCCAGCAGTGACAGTGACAGAGCTGGAAACACCATATATTTT. Translating gives CASSDSDRAGNTIYF.

The chain recombines TRBV7-9 with TRBJ2-1, with unresolved D. V lost 2 bases to trimming and J lost 8 bases, with 10 bases between them. Germline assignment: CDR1 SEHNR and CDR2 FQNEAQ (reference sequence). This CDR3 contains 13 residues. The CDR3: CASSLRVLDEQFF. For the CDR3, the DNA is TGTGCCAGCAGCTTACGGGTTTTGGATGAGCAGTTCTTC.

The chain couples TRBV4-3 to TRBJ2-7, with 8 bases matching TRBD1. V lost 4 bases, J lost 1 base, and 3 bases stayed unmatched. The CDR3 length is 14 residues. Germline V gives CDR1 LGHNA, CDR2 YSLEER. CDR3: CASSRDRGSYEQYF. The CDR3 nucleotides are TGCGCCAGCAGCCGAGACAGGGGTTCCTACGAGCAGTACTTC.